This TCR beta chain was sequenced in a study of blood T cell repertoires in COVID-19. Here immunoSEQ multiplex PCR was the method, and the copy in TCRdb shows in-frame clones only, minus some. The data hold about 180,000 clones, with about 84% observed a single time. This CDR3 comprises 16 residues. Trimming cost V 1 base and J 4 bases, with 14 bases left between them. Germline V gene data show CDR1 as SEHNR and CDR2 as FQNEAQ (reference sequence). The study recruited people aged roughly 18 to 95 years across 24 US areas. Clinical history reported by participants formed the basis on which cohorts were assigned. Two negative PCRs, clearance, or symptom resolution characterized the recovered Cohort 3 donors.

Sample: PBMCs or T cells enriched from blood (not recorded which). This chain joins TRBV7-9 and TRBJ2-1; maybe TRBD1 (6 bases). The clonotype was recovered from a woman younger than 45 who had recovered from COVID-19. CDR3 sequence (DNA): TGTGCCAGCAGCTTAGATCCTACAGGGATATACAATGAGCAGTTCTTC. Its translation: CASSLDPTGIYNEQFF.